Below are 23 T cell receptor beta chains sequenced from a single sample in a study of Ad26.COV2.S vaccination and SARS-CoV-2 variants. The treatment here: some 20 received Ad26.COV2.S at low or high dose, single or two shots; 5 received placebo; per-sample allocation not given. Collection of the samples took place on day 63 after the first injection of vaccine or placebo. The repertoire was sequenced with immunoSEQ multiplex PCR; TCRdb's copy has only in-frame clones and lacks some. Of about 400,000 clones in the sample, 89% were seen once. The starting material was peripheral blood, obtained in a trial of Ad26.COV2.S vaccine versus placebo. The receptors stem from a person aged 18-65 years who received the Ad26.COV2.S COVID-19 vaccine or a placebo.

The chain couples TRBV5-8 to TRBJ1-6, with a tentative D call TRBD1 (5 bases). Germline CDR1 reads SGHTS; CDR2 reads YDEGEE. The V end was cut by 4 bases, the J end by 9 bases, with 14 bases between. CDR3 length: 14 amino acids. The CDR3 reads CASSRGRASSPLHF. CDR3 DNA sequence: TGTGCCAGCAGCCGGGGCAGGGCGAGTTCACCCCTCCACTTT.

The CDR3 protein is CASSLPRQSAKNIQYF. CDR3 in DNA: TGTGCCAGCAGCCTCCCACGGCAGAGTGCCAAAAACATTCAGTACTTC. The V call is TRBV7-2, the J call TRBJ2-4; D ambiguous. This CDR3 has 16 residues. V was clipped by 5 bases and J by 1 base, with 15 bases between them. CDR1 is SGHTA and CDR2 is FQGNSA in the germline V gene.

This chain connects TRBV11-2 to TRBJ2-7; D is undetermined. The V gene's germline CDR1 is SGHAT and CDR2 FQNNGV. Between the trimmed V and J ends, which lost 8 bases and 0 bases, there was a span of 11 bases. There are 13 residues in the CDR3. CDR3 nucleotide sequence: TGTGCCAGCGCCCGGCAGATCTCCTACGAGCAGTACTTC. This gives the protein CASARQISYEQYF.

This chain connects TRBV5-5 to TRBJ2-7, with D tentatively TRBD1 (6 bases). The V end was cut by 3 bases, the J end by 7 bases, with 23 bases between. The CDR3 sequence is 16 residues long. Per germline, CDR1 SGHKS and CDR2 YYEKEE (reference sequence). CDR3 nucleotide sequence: TGTGCCAGCAGCTCTGATTGGAGACAGGCCCCTGGGGAGCAGTACTTC. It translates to CASSSDWRQAPGEQYF.

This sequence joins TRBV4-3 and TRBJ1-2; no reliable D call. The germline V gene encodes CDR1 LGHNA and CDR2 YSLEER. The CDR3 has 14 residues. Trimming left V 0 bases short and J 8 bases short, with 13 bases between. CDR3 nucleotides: TGCGCCAGCAGCCAAGAGGTGGGGAATCAGGGCTACACCTTC. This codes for CASSQEVGNQGYTF.

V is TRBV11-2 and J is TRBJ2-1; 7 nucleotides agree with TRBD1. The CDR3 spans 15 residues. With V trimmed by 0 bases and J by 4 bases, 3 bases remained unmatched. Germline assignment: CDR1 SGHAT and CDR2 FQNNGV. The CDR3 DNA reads TGTGCCAGCAGCTTAGAGGGACAGATTTACAATGAGCAGTTCTTC. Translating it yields CASSLEGQIYNEQFF.

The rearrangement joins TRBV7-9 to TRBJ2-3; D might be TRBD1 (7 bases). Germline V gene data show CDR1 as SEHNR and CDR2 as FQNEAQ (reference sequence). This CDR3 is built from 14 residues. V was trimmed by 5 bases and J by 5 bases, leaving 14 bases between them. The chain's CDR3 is CASSRETGLDTQYF. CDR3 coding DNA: TGTGCCAGCAGCCGGGAGACAGGGCTAGATACGCAGTATTTT.

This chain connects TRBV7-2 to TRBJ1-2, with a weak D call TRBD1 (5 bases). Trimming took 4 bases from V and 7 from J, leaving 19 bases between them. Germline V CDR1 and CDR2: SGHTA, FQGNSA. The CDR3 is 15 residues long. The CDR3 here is CASSSGLRVMGGYTF. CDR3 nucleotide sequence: TGTGCCAGCAGCTCGGGCCTCAGGGTTATGGGTGGCTACACCTTC.

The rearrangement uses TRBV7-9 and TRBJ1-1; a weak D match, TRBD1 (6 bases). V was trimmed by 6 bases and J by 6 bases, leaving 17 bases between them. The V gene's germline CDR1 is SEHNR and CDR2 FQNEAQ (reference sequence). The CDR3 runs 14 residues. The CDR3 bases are TGTGCCAGCAGGTCCTTCCCGACAGGATCTGAAGCTTTCTTT. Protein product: CASRSFPTGSEAFF.

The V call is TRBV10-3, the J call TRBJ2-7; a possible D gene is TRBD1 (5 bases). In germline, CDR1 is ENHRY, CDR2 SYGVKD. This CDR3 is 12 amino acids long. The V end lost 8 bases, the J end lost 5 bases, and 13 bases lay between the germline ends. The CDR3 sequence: CAISGSGNEQYF. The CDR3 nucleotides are TGTGCCATCTCAGGGTCAGGGAACGAGCAGTACTTC.

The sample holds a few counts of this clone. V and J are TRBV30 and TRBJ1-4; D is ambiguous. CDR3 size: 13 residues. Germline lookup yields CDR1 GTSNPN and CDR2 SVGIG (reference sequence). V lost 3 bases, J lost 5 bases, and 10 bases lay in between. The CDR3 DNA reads TGTGCCTGGAGAGTGGCTGCCAATGAAAAACTGTTTTTT. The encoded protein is CAWRVAANEKLFF.

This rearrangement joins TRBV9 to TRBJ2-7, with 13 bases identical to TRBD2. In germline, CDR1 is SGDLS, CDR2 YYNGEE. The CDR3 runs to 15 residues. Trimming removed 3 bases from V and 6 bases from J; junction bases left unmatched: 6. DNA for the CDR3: TGTGCCAGCAGCGCCTCCGGGACTAGCGGGACCGAGCAGTACTTC. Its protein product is CASSASGTSGTEQYF.

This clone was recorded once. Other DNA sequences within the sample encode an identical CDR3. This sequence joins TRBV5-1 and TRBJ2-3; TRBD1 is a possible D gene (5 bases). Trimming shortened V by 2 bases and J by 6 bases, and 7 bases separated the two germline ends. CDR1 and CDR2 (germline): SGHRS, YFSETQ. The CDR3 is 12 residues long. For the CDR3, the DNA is TGCGCCAGCAGCTTAGGGGTCGATACGCAGTATTTT. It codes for CASSLGVDTQYF.

The CDR3 loop is CASSKGTSADNEQFF. The CDR3 DNA reads TGTGCCAGCAGCAAAGGGACTAGCGCCGACAATGAGCAGTTCTTC. This chain uses TRBV21-1 with TRBJ2-1; the table's TRBD2 call for D was not verified on the DNA. TRBV21-1 is an annotated pseudogene. The CDR3 is 15 residues long.

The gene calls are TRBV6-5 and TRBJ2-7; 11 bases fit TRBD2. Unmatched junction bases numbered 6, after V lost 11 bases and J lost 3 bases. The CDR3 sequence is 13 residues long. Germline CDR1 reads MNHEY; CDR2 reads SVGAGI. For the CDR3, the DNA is TGTGCCGTTGGGACTAGCGGACGCTACGAGCAGTACTTC. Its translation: CAVGTSGRYEQYF.

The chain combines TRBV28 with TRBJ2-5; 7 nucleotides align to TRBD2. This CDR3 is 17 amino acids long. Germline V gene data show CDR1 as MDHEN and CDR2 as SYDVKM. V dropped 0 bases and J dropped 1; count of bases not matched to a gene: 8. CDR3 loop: CASSLWGLAETQETQYF. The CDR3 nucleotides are TGTGCCAGCAGTTTATGGGGTCTAGCGGAGACCCAAGAGACCCAGTACTTC.

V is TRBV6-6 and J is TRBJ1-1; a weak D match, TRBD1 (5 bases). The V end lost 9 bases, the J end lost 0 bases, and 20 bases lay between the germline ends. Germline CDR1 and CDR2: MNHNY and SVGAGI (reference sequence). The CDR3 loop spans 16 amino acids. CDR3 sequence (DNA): TGTGCCAGTGTTTGGGAGGGGCGGGAAATGAACACTGAAGCTTTCTTT. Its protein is CASVWEGREMNTEAFF.

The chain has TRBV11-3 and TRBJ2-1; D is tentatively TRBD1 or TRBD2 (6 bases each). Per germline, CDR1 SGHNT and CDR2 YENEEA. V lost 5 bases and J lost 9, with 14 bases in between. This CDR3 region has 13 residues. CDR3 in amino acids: CASSPGAFGEQFF. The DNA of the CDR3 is TGTGCCAGCAGCCCGGGGGCCTTCGGTGAGCAGTTCTTC.

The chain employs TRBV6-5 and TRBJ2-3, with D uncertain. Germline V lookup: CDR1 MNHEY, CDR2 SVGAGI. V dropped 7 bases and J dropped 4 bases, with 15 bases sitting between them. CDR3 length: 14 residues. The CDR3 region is CASKSLGPPDTQYF. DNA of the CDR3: TGTGCCAGCAAATCCCTCGGGCCTCCAGATACGCAGTATTTT.

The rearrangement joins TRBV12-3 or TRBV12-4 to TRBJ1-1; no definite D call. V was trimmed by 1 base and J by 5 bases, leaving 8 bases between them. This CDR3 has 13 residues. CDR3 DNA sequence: TGTGCCAGCAGTTTAGGCCGAACTACTGAAGCTTTCTTT. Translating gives CASSLGRTTEAFF.

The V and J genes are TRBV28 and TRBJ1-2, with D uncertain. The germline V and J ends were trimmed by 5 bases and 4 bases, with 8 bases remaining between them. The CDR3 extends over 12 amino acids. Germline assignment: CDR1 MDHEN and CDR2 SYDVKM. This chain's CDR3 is CASSQEIYGYTF. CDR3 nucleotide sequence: TGTGCCAGCAGTCAAGAGATCTATGGCTACACCTTC.

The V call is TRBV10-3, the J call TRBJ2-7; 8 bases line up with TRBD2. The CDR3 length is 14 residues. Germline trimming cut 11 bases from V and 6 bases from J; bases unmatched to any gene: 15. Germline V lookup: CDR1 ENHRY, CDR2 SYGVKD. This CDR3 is CAAARGGLVSEQYF. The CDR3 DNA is TGTGCCGCCGCCCGGGGGGGCCTAGTATCCGAGCAGTACTTC.

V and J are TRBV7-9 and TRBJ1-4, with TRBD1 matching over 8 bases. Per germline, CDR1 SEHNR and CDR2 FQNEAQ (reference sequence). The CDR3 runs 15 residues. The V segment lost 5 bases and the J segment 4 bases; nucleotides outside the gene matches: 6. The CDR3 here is CASSAGTGGNEKLFF. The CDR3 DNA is TGTGCCAGCAGCGCCGGGACAGGCGGTAATGAAAAACTGTTTTTT.